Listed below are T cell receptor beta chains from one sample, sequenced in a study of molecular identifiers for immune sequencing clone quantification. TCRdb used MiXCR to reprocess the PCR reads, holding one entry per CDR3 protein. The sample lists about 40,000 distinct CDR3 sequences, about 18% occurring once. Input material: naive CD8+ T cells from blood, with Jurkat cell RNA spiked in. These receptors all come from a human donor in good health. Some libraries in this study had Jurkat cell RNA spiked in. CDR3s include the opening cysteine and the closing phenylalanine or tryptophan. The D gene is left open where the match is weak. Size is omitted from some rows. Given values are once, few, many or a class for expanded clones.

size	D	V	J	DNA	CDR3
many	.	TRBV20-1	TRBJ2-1	TGCAGTGCTAGAGCTGGGTTGAGCTCCTACAATGAGCAGTTCTTC	CSARAGLSSYNEQFF
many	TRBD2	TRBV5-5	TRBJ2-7	TGTGCCAGCAGCTTTTCCCCGCGGGAGGGGTACCTGGGGCAGTACTTC	CASSFSPREGYLGQYF
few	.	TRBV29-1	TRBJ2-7	TGCAGCGCCCGGACGCTTAACTACGAGCAGTACTTC	CSARTLNYEQYF
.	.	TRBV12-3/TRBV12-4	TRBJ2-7	TGTGCCAGCAGTTTTCCCGGCTCTCTCGAGCAGTACTTC	CASSFPGSLEQYF
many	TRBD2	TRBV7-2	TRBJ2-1	TGTGCCAGCAGCTTAGAGGGCGGGGGAGCCCTACATGAGCAGTTCTTC	CASSLEGGGALHEQFF
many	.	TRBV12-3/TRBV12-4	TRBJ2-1	TGTGCCAGCAGTTTATTTGGCGACAATGAGCAGTTCTTC	CASSLFGDNEQFF
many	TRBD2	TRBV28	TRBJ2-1	TGTGCCAGCAGTACTCCCCCTTCTAGCGGGTACAATGAGCAGTTCTTC	CASSTPPSSGYNEQFF
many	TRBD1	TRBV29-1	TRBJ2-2	TGCAGCGTTGTATGGGACAGGGGATTTGGCGGGGAGCTGTTTTTT	CSVVWDRGFGGELFF
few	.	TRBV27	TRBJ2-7	TGTGCCAGCGCAAAGGTGGGGGCAGGTAGGGGATTCTACGAGCAGTACTTC	CASAKVGAGRGFYEQYF
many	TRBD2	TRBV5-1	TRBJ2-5	TGCGCCAGCAGCTTGGCGGCTAGCGGGAAAGAGACCCAGTACTTC	CASSLAASGKETQYF
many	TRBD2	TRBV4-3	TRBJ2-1	TGCGCCAGCAGCCGGCTAACCCGGGAGACTAGCGGGAGGGGTGGTGAGCAGTTCTTC	CASSRLTRETSGRGGEQFF
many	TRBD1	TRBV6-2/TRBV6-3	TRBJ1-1	TGTGCCAGCAACCTCCCGGGACAGGACACTGAAGCTTTCTTT	CASNLPGQDTEAFF
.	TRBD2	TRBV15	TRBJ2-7	TGTGCCACCAGCAGAGTGGCTAGCGGGACCGACGAGCAGTACTTC	CATSRVASGTDEQYF
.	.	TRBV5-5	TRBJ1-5	TGTGCCAGCAGCTTGGGGCAAGGGGTGGTTTATAGCAATCAGCCCCAGCATTTT	CASSLGQGVVYSNQPQHF
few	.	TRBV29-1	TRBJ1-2	TGCAGCGTTGACCAGTTAAACTATGGCTACACCTTC	CSVDQLNYGYTF
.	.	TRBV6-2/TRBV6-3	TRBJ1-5	TGTGCCAGCACGGACAGCCCCTCGTGGCCCCAGCATTTT	CASTDSPSWPQHF
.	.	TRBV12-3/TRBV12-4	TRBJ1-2	TGTGCCAGCAGTCCGGGACTTACCTGTGGCTACACCTTC	CASSPGLTCGYTF
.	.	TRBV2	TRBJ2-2	TGTGCCAGCAGTGATGCGAGGGCAGGGAAAGCCGGGGAGCTGTTTTTT	CASSDARAGKAGELFF
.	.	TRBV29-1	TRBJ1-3	TGCAGCGTTGAAGATTATTCGGGCTTCGGAAACACCATATATTTT	CSVEDYSGFGNTIYF
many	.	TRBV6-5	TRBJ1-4	TGTGCCAGCAGTCAGACCGGCCAGGTCGGCGGTGAAAAACTGTTTTTT	CASSQTGQVGGEKLFF
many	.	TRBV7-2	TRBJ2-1	TGTGCCAGCAGCTCAGTAGCGAGGGGTTACAATGAGCAGTTCTTC	CASSSVARGYNEQFF
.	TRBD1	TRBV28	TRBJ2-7	TGTGCCAGCAGTATCCTGGGACAGTCCTACGAGCAGTACTTC	CASSILGQSYEQYF